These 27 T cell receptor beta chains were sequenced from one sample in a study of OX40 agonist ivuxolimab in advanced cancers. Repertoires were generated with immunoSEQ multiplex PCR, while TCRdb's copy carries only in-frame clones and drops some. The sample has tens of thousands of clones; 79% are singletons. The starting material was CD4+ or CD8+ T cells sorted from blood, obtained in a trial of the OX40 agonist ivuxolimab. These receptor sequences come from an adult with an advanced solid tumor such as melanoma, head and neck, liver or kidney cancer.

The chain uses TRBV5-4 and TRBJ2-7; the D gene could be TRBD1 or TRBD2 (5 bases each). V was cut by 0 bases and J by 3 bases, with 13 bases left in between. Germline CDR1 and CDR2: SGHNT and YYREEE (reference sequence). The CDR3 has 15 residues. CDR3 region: CASSLASGRLYEQYF. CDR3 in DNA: TGTGCCAGCAGCTTGGCTTCAGGGAGACTCTACGAGCAGTACTTC. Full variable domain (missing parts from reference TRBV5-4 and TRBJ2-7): ETGVTQSPTHLIKTRGQQVTLRCSSQSGHNTVSWYQQALGQGPQFIFQYYREEENGRGNFPPRFSGLQFPNYSSELNVNALELDDSALYLCASSLASGRLYEQYFGPGTRLTVT.

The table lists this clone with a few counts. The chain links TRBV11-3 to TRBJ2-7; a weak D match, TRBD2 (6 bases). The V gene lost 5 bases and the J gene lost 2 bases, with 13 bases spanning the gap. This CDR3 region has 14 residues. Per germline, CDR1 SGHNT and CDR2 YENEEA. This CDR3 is CASSQKAGPYEQYF. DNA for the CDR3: TGTGCCAGCAGCCAAAAAGCGGGTCCCTACGAGCAGTACTTC.

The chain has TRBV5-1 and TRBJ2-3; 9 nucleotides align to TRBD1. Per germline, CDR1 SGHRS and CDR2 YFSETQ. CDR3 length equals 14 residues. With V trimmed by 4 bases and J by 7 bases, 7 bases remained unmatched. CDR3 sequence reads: CASSGGTGRNTQYF. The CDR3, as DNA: TGCGCCAGCAGCGGGGGGACAGGGAGAAATACGCAGTATTTT.

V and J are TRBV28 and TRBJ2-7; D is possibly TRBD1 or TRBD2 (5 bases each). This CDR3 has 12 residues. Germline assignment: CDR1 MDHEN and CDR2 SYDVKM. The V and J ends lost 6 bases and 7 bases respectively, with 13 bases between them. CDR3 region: CASSSDWGEQYF. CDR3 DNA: TGTGCCAGCAGCTCCGACTGGGGGGAGCAGTACTTC.

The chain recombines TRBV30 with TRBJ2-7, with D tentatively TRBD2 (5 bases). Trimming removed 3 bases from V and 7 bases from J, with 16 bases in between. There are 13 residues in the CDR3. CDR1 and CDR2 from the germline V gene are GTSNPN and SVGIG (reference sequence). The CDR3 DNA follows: TGTGCCTGGAGCCGGGGAACATTAGGGGAGCAGTACTTC. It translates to CAWSRGTLGEQYF.

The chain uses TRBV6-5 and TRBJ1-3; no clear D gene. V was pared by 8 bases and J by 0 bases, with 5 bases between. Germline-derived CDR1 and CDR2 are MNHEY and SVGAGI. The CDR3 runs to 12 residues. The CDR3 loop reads CASYSSGNTIYF. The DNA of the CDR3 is TGTGCCAGCTACAGCTCTGGAAACACCATATATTTT.

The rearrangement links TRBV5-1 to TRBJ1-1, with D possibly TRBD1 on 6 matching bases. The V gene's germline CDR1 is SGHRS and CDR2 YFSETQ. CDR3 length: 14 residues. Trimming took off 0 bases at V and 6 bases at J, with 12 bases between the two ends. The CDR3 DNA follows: TGCGCCAGCAGCTTGGAGGGGGTTCGGGCTGAAGCTTTCTTT. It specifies CASSLEGVRAEAFF. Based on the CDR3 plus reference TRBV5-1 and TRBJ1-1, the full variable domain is KAGVTQTPRYLIKTRGQQVTLSCSPISGHRSVSWYQQTPGQGLQFLFEYFSETQRNKGNFPGRFSGRQFSNSRSEMNVSTLELGDSALYLCASSLEGVRAEAFFGQGTRLTVV.

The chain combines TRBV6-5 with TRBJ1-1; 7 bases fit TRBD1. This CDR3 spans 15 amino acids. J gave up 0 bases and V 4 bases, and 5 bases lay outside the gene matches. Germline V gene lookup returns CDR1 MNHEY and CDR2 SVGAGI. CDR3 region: CASSSRQGMNTEAFF. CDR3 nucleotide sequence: TGTGCCAGCAGTTCTCGACAGGGTATGAACACTGAAGCTTTCTTT.

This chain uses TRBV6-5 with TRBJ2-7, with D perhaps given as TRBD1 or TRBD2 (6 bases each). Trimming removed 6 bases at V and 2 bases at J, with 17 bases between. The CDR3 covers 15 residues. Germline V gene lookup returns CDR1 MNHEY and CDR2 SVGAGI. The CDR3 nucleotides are TGTGCCAGCAGCGCTCTGGAGGGGGGAGCCTACGAGCAGTACTTC. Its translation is CASSALEGGAYEQYF.

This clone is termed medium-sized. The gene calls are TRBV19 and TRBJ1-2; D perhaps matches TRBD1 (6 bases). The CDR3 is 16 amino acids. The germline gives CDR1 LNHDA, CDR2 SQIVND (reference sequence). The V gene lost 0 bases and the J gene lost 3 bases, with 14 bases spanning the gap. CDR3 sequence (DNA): TGTGCCAGTAGTATAGAAAGAAGGGGGGTAGACTATGGCTACACCTTC. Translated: CASSIERRGVDYGYTF.

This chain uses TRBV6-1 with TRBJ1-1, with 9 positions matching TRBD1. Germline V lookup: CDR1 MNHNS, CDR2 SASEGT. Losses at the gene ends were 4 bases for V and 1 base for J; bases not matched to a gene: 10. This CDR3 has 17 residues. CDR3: CASSVFAGQGGNTEAFF. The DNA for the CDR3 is TGTGCCAGCAGTGTTTTCGCGGGACAGGGTGGGAACACTGAAGCTTTCTTT.

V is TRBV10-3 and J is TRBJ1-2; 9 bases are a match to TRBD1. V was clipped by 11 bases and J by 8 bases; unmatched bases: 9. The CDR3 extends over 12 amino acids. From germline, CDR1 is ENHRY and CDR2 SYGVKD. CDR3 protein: CAVQQGAGGYTF. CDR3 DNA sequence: TGTGCCGTACAACAGGGGGCGGGAGGCTACACCTTC.

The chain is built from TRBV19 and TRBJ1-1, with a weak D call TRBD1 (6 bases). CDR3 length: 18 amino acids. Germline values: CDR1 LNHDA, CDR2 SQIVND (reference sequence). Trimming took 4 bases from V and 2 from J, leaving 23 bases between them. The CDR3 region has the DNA TGTGCCAGTAGTACCGCGGGCGGGGGGCGCATTATAAACACTGAAGCTTTCTTT. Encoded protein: CASSTAGGGRIINTEAFF. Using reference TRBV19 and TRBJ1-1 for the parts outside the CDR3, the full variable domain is DGGITQSPKYLFRKEGQNVTLSCEQNLNHDAMYWYRQDPGQGLRLIYYSQIVNDFQKGDIAEGYSVSREKKESFPLTVTSAQKNPTAFYLCASSTAGGGRIINTEAFFGQGTRLTVV.

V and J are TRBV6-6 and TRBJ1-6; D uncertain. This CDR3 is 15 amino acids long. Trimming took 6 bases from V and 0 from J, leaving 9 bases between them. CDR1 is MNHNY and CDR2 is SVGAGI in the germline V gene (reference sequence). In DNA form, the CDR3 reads TGTGCCAGCAGGCGGGGAGGCTCCTATAATTCACCCCTCCACTTT. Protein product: CASRRGGSYNSPLHF.

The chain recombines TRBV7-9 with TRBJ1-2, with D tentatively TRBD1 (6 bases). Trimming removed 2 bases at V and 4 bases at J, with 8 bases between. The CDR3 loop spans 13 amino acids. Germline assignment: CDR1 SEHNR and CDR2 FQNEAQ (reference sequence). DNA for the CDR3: TGTGCCAGCAGCTTACGGGGGCTCTATGGCTACACCTTC. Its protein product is CASSLRGLYGYTF.

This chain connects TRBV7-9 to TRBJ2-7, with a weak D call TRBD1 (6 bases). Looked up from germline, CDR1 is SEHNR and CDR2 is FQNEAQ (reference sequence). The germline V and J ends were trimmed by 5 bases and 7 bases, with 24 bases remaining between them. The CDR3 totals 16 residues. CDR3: CASSPYEGHLGGEQYF. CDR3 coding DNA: TGTGCCAGCAGCCCCTACGAGGGACACCTTGGGGGTGAGCAGTACTTC.

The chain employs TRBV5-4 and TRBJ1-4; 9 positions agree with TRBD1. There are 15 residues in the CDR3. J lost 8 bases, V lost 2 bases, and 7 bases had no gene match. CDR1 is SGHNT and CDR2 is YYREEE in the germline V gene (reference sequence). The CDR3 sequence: CASSLLTGGGEKLFF. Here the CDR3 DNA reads TGTGCCAGCAGCTTATTGACAGGGGGTGGGGAAAAACTGTTTTTT.

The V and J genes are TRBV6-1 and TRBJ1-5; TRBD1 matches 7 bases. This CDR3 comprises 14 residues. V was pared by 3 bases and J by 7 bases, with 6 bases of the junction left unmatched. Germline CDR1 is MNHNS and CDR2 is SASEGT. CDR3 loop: CASSDGQVAQPQHF. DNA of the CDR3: TGTGCCAGCAGTGACGGACAGGTCGCACAGCCCCAGCATTTT.

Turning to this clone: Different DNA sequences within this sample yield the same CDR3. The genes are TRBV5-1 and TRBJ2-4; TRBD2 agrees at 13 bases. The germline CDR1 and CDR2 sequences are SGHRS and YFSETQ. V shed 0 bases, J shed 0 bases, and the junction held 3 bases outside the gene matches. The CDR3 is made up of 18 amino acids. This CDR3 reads CASSLGLAGGLAKNIQYF. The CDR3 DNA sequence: TGCGCCAGCAGCTTGGGACTAGCGGGGGGTCTAGCCAAAAACATTCAGTACTTC.

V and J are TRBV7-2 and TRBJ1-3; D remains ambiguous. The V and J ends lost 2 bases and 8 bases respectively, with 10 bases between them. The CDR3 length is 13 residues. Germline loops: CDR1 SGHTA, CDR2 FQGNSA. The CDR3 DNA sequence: TGTGCCAGCAGCTTACCACAGAGGGACACCATATATTTT. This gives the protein CASSLPQRDTIYF.

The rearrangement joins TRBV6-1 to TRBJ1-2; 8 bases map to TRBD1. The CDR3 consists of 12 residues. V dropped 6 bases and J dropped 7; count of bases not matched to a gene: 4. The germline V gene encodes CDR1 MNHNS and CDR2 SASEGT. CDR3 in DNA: TGTGCCAGCAGGGACAGGGTGAGTGGCTACACCTTC. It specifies CASRDRVSGYTF.

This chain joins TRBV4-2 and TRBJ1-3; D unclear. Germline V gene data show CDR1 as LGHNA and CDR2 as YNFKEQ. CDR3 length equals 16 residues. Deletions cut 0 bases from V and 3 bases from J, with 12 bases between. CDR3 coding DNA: TGTGCCAGCAGCCAAGAAGCAAGGTCTCTTGGAAACACCATATATTTT. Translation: CASSQEARSLGNTIYF.

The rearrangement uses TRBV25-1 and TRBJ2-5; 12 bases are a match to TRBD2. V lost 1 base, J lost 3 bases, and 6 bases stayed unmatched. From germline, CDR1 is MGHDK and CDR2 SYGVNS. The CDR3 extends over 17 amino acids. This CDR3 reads CASSEFESSGGEETQYF. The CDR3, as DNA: TGTGCCAGCAGTGAATTTGAATCTAGCGGGGGGGAAGAGACCCAGTACTTC.

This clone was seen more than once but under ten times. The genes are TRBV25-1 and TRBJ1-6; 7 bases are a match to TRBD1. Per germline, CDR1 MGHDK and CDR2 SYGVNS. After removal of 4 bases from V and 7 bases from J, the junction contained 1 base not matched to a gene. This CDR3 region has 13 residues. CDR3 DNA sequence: TGTGCCAGCAGTGGACAGGGAAATTCACCCCTCCACTTT. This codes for CASSGQGNSPLHF.

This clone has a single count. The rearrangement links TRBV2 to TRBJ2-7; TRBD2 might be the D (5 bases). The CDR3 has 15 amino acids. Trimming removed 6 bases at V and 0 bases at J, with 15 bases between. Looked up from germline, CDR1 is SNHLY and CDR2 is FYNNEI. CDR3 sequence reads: CASRIGLSSSYEQYF. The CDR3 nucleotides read TGTGCCAGCAGGATCGGACTGTCGAGCTCCTACGAGCAGTACTTC.

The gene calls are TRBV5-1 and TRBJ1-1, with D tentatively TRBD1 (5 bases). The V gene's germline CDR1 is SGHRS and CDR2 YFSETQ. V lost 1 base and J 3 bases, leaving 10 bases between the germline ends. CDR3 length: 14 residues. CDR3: CASSLSGTYTEAFF. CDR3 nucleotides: TGCGCCAGCAGCTTGTCCGGGACTTACACTGAAGCTTTCTTT.

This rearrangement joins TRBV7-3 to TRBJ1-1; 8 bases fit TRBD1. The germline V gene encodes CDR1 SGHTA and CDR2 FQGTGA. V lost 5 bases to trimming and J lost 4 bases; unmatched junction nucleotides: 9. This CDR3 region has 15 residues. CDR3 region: CASSRDRGWGTEAFF. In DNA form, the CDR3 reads TGTGCCAGCAGCCGAGACAGGGGTTGGGGCACTGAAGCTTTCTTT.